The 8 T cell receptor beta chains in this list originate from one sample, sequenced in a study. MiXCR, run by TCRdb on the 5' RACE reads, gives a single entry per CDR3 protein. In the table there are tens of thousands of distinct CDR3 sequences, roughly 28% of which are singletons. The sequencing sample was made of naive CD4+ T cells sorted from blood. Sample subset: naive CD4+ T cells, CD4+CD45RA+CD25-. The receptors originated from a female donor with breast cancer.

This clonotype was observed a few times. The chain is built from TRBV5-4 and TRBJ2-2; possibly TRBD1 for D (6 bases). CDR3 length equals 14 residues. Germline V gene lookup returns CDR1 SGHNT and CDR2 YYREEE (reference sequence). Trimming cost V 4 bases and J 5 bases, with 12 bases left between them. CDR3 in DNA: TGTGCCAGCAGCGTGGACAGTCCTACCGGGGAGCTGTTTTTT. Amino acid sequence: CASSVDSPTGELFF. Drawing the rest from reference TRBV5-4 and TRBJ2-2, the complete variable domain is ETGVTQSPTHLIKTRGQQVTLRCSSQSGHNTVSWYQQALGQGPQFIFQYYREEENGRGNFPPRFSGLQFPNYSSELNVNALELDDSALYLCASSVDSPTGELFFGEGSRLTVL.

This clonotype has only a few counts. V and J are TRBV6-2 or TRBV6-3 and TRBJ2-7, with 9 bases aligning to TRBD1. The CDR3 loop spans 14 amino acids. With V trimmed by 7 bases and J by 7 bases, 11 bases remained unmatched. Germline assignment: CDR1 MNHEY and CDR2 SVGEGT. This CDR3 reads CASKETGQGSEQYF. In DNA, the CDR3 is TGTGCCAGCAAGGAGACGGGACAGGGATCTGAGCAGTACTTC.

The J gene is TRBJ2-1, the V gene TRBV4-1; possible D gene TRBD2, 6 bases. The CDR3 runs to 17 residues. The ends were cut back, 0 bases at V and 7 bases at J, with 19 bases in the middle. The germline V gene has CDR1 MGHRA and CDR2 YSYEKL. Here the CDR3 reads CASSQDLRPGRPNEQFF. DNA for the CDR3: TGCGCCAGCAGCCAAGATCTTCGTCCGGGGAGGCCGAATGAGCAGTTCTTC.

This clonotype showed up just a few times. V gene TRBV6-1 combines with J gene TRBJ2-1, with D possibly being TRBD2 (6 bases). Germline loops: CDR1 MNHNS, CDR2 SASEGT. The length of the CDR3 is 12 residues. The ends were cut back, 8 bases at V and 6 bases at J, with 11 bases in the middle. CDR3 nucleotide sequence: TGTGCCAGCGGCGTGGGGGGCAATGAGCAGTTCTTC. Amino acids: CASGVGGNEQFF.

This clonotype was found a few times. The CDR3 DNA reads as TGTGCCAGCAGCTTAGGGCATGAGGACATCTCAAAGAGCAATCAGCCCCAGCATTTT. Translation: CASSLGHEDISKSNQPQHF. The chain is built from TRBV11-3 and TRBJ1-5; perhaps TRBD1 as D (5 bases). CDR3 size: 19 residues. V was trimmed by 1 base and J by 1 base, leaving 20 bases between them. Germline CDR1 SGHNT, CDR2 YENEEA.

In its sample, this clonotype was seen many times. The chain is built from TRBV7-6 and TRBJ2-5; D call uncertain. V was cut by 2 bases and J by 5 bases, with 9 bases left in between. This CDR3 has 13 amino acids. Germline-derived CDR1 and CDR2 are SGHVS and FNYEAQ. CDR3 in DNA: TGTGCCAGCAGCTTATTCGACTGGGAGACCCAGTACTTC. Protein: CASSLFDWETQYF.

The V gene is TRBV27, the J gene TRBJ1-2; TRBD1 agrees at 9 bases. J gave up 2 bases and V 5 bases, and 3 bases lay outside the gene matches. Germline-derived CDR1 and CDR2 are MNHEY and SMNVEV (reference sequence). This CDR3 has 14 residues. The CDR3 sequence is CASSPQGANYGYTF. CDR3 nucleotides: TGTGCCAGCAGTCCACAGGGGGCAAACTATGGCTACACCTTC.

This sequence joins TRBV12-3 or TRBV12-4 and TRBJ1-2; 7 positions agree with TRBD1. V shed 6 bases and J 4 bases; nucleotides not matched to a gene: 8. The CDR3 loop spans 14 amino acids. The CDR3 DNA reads TGTGCCAGCAGCACCAGGGGGGGGGCCTATGGCTACACCTTC. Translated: CASSTRGGAYGYTF.